Listed here are 27 T cell receptor beta chains from one sample, sequenced in a study of shared T cell receptors in the human thymus. The method was immunoSEQ multiplex PCR; TCRdb's version includes in-frame clones alone and lacks a portion of them. The sample includes about 730,000 clones, 70% to 90% of them seen just once. The same data also went into a second study, on human thymus T cells.

Sequencing was done on a sample of thymocytes. These receptor sequences come from a girl less than two years old with a congenital heart defect.

This chain connects TRBV6-5 to TRBJ1-1; TRBD1 aligns across 10 bases. Trimming cost V 1 base and J 7 bases; bases outside gene matches: 6. The germline gives CDR1 MNHEY, CDR2 SVGAGI. The CDR3 sequence is 15 residues long. CDR3 region: CASSYWTGGGSEAFF. CDR3 sequence (DNA): TGTGCCAGCAGTTACTGGACAGGGGGAGGCAGTGAAGCTTTCTTT.

This chain connects TRBV6-5 to TRBJ1-1; TRBD1 might be the D (5 bases). V gave up 8 bases and J gave up 7 bases, with 14 bases separating them. The CDR3 has 12 amino acids. CDR1 and CDR2 (germline): MNHEY, SVGAGI. The CDR3: CASGYRGGEAFF. In nucleotides, the CDR3 is TGTGCCAGCGGATACCGGGGGGGTGAAGCTTTCTTT.

The rearrangement joins TRBV5-4 to TRBJ2-1; 9 bases are a match to TRBD1. Looked up from germline, CDR1 is SGHNT and CDR2 is YYREEE (reference sequence). The V segment lost 4 bases and the J segment 3 bases; nucleotides outside the gene matches: 8. The CDR3 has 16 residues. The CDR3 DNA reads as TGTGCCAGCAGCGGCACTCGACAGGGGGACTACAATGAGCAGTTCTTC. Translated: CASSGTRQGDYNEQFF.

The chain recombines TRBV5-6 with TRBJ1-1; D remains unclear. The V end lost 0 bases, the J end lost 3 bases, and 12 bases lay between the germline ends. Germline CDR1 is SGHDT and CDR2 is YYEEEE. The CDR3 has 15 amino acids. CDR3 sequence (DNA): TGTGCCAGCAGCTTGGCCGGGGAGCCGGACACTGAAGCTTTCTTT. Encoded protein: CASSLAGEPDTEAFF.

This clone was detected only once. This chain links TRBV5-5 with TRBJ2-5, with 7 positions matching TRBD1. In germline, CDR1 is SGHKS, CDR2 YYEKEE (reference sequence). The CDR3 is 15 amino acids. V dropped 3 bases and J dropped 1; count of bases not matched to a gene: 6. DNA for the CDR3: TGTGCCAGCAGCTCCTCCCGACAGGGCCAAGAGACCCAGTACTTC. Protein product: CASSSSRQGQETQYF.

V and J are TRBV5-1 and TRBJ1-1; TRBD1 might be the D (5 bases). The CDR3 is made up of 13 amino acids. Germline CDR1 reads SGHRS; CDR2 reads YFSETQ. V was pared by 7 bases and J by 1 base, with 11 bases between. The CDR3 region has the DNA TGCGCCAGCGGCCAGGGTTGGAACACTGAAGCTTTCTTT. Translating it yields CASGQGWNTEAFF.

Only one count was recorded for this clone. The chain carries TRBV5-8 and TRBJ2-3, with D possibly matching TRBD2 (5 bases). The CDR3 runs 15 residues. With 4 bases removed from V and 1 base from J, the gap between germline ends came to 13 bases. Per germline, CDR1 SGHTS and CDR2 YDEGEE. The CDR3, as DNA: TGTGCCAGCAGCCCTTTCGGGATGGGCACAGATACGCAGTATTTT. This sequence encodes CASSPFGMGTDTQYF.

CDR3 sequence reads: CASSNGTPGGGYTF. DNA of the CDR3: TGTGCCAGCAGCAACGGGACTCCAGGGGGTGGCTACACCTTC. V gene TRBV5-4 combines with J gene TRBJ1-2, with TRBD1 matching over 7 bases. Germline loops: CDR1 SGHNT, CDR2 YYREEE (reference sequence). The V gene end was trimmed by 4 bases and the J gene end by 7 bases; junction bases not matched to a gene: 10. CDR3 length: 14 residues.

The chain links TRBV30 to TRBJ1-5; D perhaps matches TRBD1 (5 bases). Germline V gene sequence: CDR1 GTSNPN, CDR2 SVGIG (reference sequence). This CDR3 has 13 residues. V lost 3 bases and J 0 bases, leaving 6 bases between the germline ends. The CDR3 reads CAWRGGSNQPQHF. For the CDR3, the DNA is TGTGCCTGGAGGGGGGGTAGCAATCAGCCCCAGCATTTT.

The chain uses TRBV25-1 and TRBJ1-1, with 8 nucleotides matching TRBD1. The CDR3 is 14 amino acids. The ends lost 3 bases at V and 4 bases at J; junction bases unmatched: 4. CDR1 is MGHDK and CDR2 is SYGVNS in the germline V gene. This CDR3 reads CASSDHRGSTEAFF. CDR3 DNA: TGTGCCAGCAGTGATCACAGGGGGAGCACTGAAGCTTTCTTT.

The CDR3 DNA reads TGTGCCAGCGGGAGACCCTGGACGGCAGGGGGATGTCCCTACGAGCAGTACTTC. As protein: CASGRPWTAGGCPYEQYF. V and J are TRBV5-5 and TRBJ2-7; the match to TRBD1 covers 7 bases. CDR1 SGHKS and CDR2 YYEKEE come from the germline V gene (reference sequence). The V segment lost 7 bases and the J segment 2 bases; nucleotides outside the gene matches: 21. The CDR3 loop spans 18 amino acids.

The genes are TRBV19 and TRBJ1-5; D is perhaps TRBD1 (5 bases). Germline CDR1 and CDR2: LNHDA and SQIVND (reference sequence). V was pared by 7 bases and J by 4 bases, with 17 bases between. This CDR3 comprises 15 residues. The CDR3 DNA reads as TGTGCCAGTACCCCCGGGGAGGGGATGAATCAGCCCCAGCATTTT. Its protein is CASTPGEGMNQPQHF.

CDR3 DNA: TGTGCCAGCAGTCAACAAACATCACCGGGACAGGGGACCGAAAAACTGTTTTTT. It translates to CASSQQTSPGQGTEKLFF. The chain combines TRBV28 with TRBJ1-4; TRBD1 matches at 10 bases. The CDR3 loop spans 18 amino acids. After removal of 5 bases from V and 8 bases from J, the junction contained 17 bases not matched to a gene. Germline lookup yields CDR1 MDHEN and CDR2 SYDVKM.

There are a few counts of this clone. The chain links TRBV6-1 to TRBJ1-1, with D possibly TRBD1 on 5 matching bases. The CDR3 is 21 residues long. V dropped 2 bases and J dropped 1 base, with 29 bases sitting between them. CDR1 is MNHNS, CDR2 SASEGT, per germline. CDR3 nucleotide sequence: TGTGCCAGCAGTGAATGGGGGGATCCCGGTGGGGGGTTGGGTTCGAACACTGAAGCTTTCTTT. Residues: CASSEWGDPGGGLGSNTEAFF.

The chain is built from TRBV2 and TRBJ2-7; TRBD2 agrees at 8 bases. CDR1 and CDR2 (germline): SNHLY, FYNNEI. J was trimmed by 0 bases and V by 6 bases; bases with no gene match: 1. The CDR3 runs 13 residues. For the CDR3, the DNA is TGTGCCAGCAGAAGCGGGAGCTCCTACGAGCAGTACTTC. Residues: CASRSGSSYEQYF.

J is TRBJ2-5 and V is TRBV2, with TRBD2 matching over 10 bases. In germline, CDR1 is SNHLY, CDR2 FYNNEI. There are 16 residues in the CDR3. The V gene end was trimmed by 5 bases and the J gene end by 5 bases; junction bases not matched to a gene: 11. The DNA of the CDR3 is TGTGCCAGCAGTCCTCCTCTAGCGGGGGAACGGGAGACCCAGTACTTC. Encoded protein: CASSPPLAGERETQYF.

The chain employs TRBV28 and TRBJ1-6; D unclear. The germline V gene encodes CDR1 MDHEN and CDR2 SYDVKM. The length of the CDR3 is 18 residues. Trimming removed 3 bases at V and 5 bases at J, with 20 bases between. CDR3 amino acids: CASSFSTEKYKNNSPLHF. As DNA, the CDR3 is TGTGCCAGCAGTTTCAGTACAGAAAAATACAAAAATAATTCACCCCTCCACTTT.

V gene TRBV6-5 combines with J gene TRBJ2-7, with D uncertain. Germline CDR1 is MNHEY and CDR2 is SVGAGI. Trimming pared 6 bases from V and 0 bases from J, leaving 9 bases between. The CDR3 sequence is 13 residues long. The CDR3 is CASSTESSYEQYF. CDR3 in DNA: TGTGCCAGCAGCACAGAGTCCTCCTACGAGCAGTACTTC.

The CDR3 here is CASSEERGWGHTNSNQPQHF. The CDR3, as DNA: TGTGCCAGCAGTGAAGAGCGGGGATGGGGTCATACGAATAGCAATCAGCCCCAGCATTTT. The chain has TRBV2 and TRBJ1-5; D gene uncertain. Per germline, CDR1 SNHLY and CDR2 FYNNEI. This CDR3 contains 20 residues. The V end was cut by 1 base, the J end by 0 bases, with 22 bases between.

The J gene is TRBJ1-2, the V gene TRBV28, with 11 bases aligning to TRBD1. The CDR3 has 19 residues. Looked up from germline, CDR1 is MDHEN and CDR2 is SYDVKM. V gave up 4 bases and J gave up 0 bases; unmatched junction bases: 13. CDR3 nucleotides: TGTGCCAGCAGTTCCAAACTTAGGACAGGGGGCCCCACTAACTATGGCTACACCTTC. Its protein product is CASSSKLRTGGPTNYGYTF.

This clone was picked up a small number of times. The J gene is TRBJ1-2, the V gene TRBV9, with TRBD1 as a possible D gene (5 bases). The length of the CDR3 is 15 residues. CDR1 is SGDLS and CDR2 is YYNGEE in the germline V gene. V was cut by 0 bases and J by 4 bases, with 13 bases left in between. The DNA of the CDR3 is TGTGCCAGCAGCGTAGGAGTTCCGGGGGGCTATGGCTACACCTTC. Translation: CASSVGVPGGYGYTF.

This clone was counted once. The chain uses TRBV4-1 and TRBJ2-3; 7 nucleotides align to TRBD2. V lost 2 bases, J lost 7 bases, and 6 bases stayed unmatched. The CDR3 extends over 14 amino acids. Germline loops: CDR1 MGHRA, CDR2 YSYEKL. The CDR3 here is CASSQKLGGNTQYF. The CDR3 nucleotides are TGCGCCAGCAGCCAAAAACTCGGGGGGAATACGCAGTATTTT.

The rearrangement uses TRBV27 and TRBJ1-1; TRBD1 agrees at 8 bases. The J segment lost 1 base and the V segment lost 4 bases, leaving 14 bases of the junction unmatched. CDR1 and CDR2 from the germline V gene are MNHEY and SMNVEV (reference sequence). The CDR3 loop spans 18 amino acids. CDR3 DNA: TGTGCCAGCAGTTCTTCACCTCTGACAGGGGAGGAGAACACTGAAGCTTTCTTT. It is translated as CASSSSPLTGEENTEAFF.

This clone was recorded a few times. The rearrangement uses TRBV9 and TRBJ1-1; D not resolved. The V gene's germline CDR1 is SGDLS and CDR2 YYNGEE. This CDR3 comprises 19 residues. Between the trimmed V and J ends, which lost 4 bases and 4 bases, there was a span of 29 bases. The CDR3 DNA reads TGTGCCAGCAGCCCCCGTGGAATCGGTGCCCCCTCTGGAGGCACTGAAGCTTTCTTT. The encoded protein is CASSPRGIGAPSGGTEAFF.

The gene calls are TRBV5-6 and TRBJ2-1; a weak D match, TRBD2 (6 bases). CDR1 is SGHDT, CDR2 YYEEEE, per germline. V was clipped by 0 bases and J by 8 bases, with 18 bases between them. This CDR3 spans 16 amino acids. The CDR3 reads CASSLVSGVYLDEQFF. In DNA form, the CDR3 reads TGTGCCAGCAGCTTGGTCTCGGGGGTATATTTGGATGAGCAGTTCTTC.

A single count supports this clone. The chain carries TRBV28 and TRBJ2-7; D possibly corresponds to TRBD1 (6 bases). Germline V gene lookup returns CDR1 MDHEN and CDR2 SYDVKM. V lost 2 bases, J lost 7 bases, and 12 bases lay in between. The CDR3 length is 13 residues. CDR3 in DNA: TGTGCCAGCAGTTTAGAAACAGGGTGGGAGCAGTACTTC. Translated: CASSLETGWEQYF.

V is TRBV29-1 and J is TRBJ1-2; no definite D call. V lost 6 bases and J lost 8, with 10 bases in between. Germline CDR1 SQVTM, CDR2 ANQGSEA. The CDR3 totals 10 residues. Here the CDR3 reads CSVQLSGYTF. The DNA for the CDR3 is TGCAGCGTACAGTTATCCGGCTACACCTTC.